Presented here are 21 T cell receptor beta chains from one specimen sequenced in a study of beta chain features in type 1 diabetes. Expressed TCRB transcripts were sequenced after all isolated RNA was converted to cDNA. TCRdb's table, derived via immunoSEQ multiplex PCR, lists solely in-frame clones and lacks some. The top ten hold approximately 0.02% of the sample, which has nearly 700,000 clones, about an eighth seen once. No cognate antigen is known for these TCRs. Study findings and constraints: In every one of the four CD4+ subsets, TCRB CDR3s were moderately but significantly shorter in Type 1 diabetes patients.

Sequenced sample: naive CD4+ T cells from blood. These receptors all stem from a young man with type 1 diabetes.

This clone was detected a few times. The gene calls are TRBV5-6 and TRBJ1-1; D not certain. Germline V gene sequence: CDR1 SGHDT, CDR2 YYEEEE. The CDR3 consists of 16 residues. V was shortened by 0 bases and J by 1 base, with 13 bases between the two germline ends. The CDR3 is CASSLGKGIKNTEAFF. The CDR3 nucleotides are TGTGCCAGCAGCTTGGGGAAGGGCATAAAGAACACTGAAGCTTTCTTT. The variable domain in full, completed from reference TRBV5-6 and TRBJ1-1, reads DAGVTQSPTHLIKTRGQQVTLRCSPKSGHDTVSWYQQALGQGPQFIFQYYEEEERQRGNFPDRFSGHQFPNYSSELNVNALLLGDSALYLCASSLGKGIKNTEAFFGQGTRLTVV.

This clone was seen a few times. This same CDR3 is encoded by further DNA sequences in the sample. V and J are TRBV2 and TRBJ1-2; D is possibly TRBD1 (5 bases). Germline V lookup: CDR1 SNHLY, CDR2 FYNNEI. The CDR3 runs 12 residues. Trimming stripped 6 bases from V and 1 base from J, with 6 bases between. DNA for the CDR3: TGTGCCAGCAGGGACATTAACTATGGCTACACCTTC. Its protein product is CASRDINYGYTF.

The rearrangement links TRBV19 to TRBJ2-7; TRBD1 agrees at 10 bases. Per germline, CDR1 LNHDA and CDR2 SQIVND (reference sequence). The CDR3 spans 15 residues. After removal of 7 bases from V and 6 bases from J, the junction contained 12 bases not matched to a gene. The CDR3 protein is CASNSPGTGDREQYF. The CDR3 coding sequence is TGTGCCAGTAACTCTCCCGGGACAGGGGACCGCGAGCAGTACTTC.

The chain couples TRBV29-1 to TRBJ2-7; D unresolved. This CDR3 is 14 amino acids long. Germline CDR1 is SQVTM and CDR2 is ANQGSEA. V lost 0 bases and J lost 0, with 9 bases in between. The CDR3 bases are TGCAGCGTTGAAGATCGTCCGGACTCCTACGAGCAGTACTTC. Translating it yields CSVEDRPDSYEQYF.

This clone was observed a handful of times. The chain couples TRBV20-1 to TRBJ2-4; D not resolved. V was shortened by 1 base and J by 5 bases, with 3 bases between the two germline ends. The germline V gene has CDR1 DFQATT and CDR2 SNEGSKA (reference sequence). The CDR3 spans 11 residues. CDR3: CSARVQNIQYF. As DNA, the CDR3 is TGCAGTGCTAGAGTTCAAAACATTCAGTACTTC.

This clone was counted only a few times. The chain has TRBV2 and TRBJ2-7; TRBD1 aligns across 9 bases. CDR1 is SNHLY, CDR2 FYNNEI, per germline. The CDR3 sequence is 14 residues long. The CDR3 loop is CSSAEGQGPYEQYF. CDR3 sequence (DNA): TGTTCCTCCGCAGAGGGACAGGGACCCTACGAGCAGTACTTC.

The CDR3 DNA follows: TGTGCCAGAGGGTCCCTAGCGGGGGGGAATGAGCAGTTCTTC. Its protein is CARGSLAGGNEQFF. V and J are TRBV2 and TRBJ2-1; 12 nucleotides line up with TRBD2. CDR3 length: 14 amino acids. Germline-derived CDR1 and CDR2 are SNHLY and FYNNEI. V trimming: 9 bases; J trimming: 7 bases; junction bases outside the gene matches: 7.

The rearrangement links TRBV10-1 to TRBJ1-3, with D hard to call. The V gene lost 8 bases and the J gene lost 0 bases, with 8 bases spanning the gap. Germline loops: CDR1 WNHNN, CDR2 SYGVQD (reference sequence). CDR3 length equals 13 residues. The CDR3 coding sequence is TGCGCCAGCTCCCAGACCTCTGGAAACACCATATATTTT. Protein: CASSQTSGNTIYF.

The CDR3 is CASSAAGQQIGTYGYTF. DNA for the CDR3: TGTGCCAGCAGCGCAGCGGGACAGCAAATCGGTACCTATGGCTACACCTTC. The V call is TRBV9, the J call TRBJ1-2, with 7 bases fitting TRBD1. This CDR3 is built from 17 residues. V was clipped by 3 bases and J by 4 bases; unmatched bases: 15. CDR1 is SGDLS and CDR2 is YYNGEE in the germline V gene.

In its sample, this clone was seen a few times. Other DNA sequences from this sample encode an identical CDR3 as well. The rearrangement joins TRBV30 to TRBJ1-1, with 7 positions matching TRBD1. This CDR3 is built from 13 residues. V shed 1 base, J shed 4 bases, and the junction held 3 bases outside the gene matches. Per the germline V gene, CDR1 is GTSNPN and CDR2 is SVGIG (reference sequence). As DNA, the CDR3 is TGTGCCTGGAGTGCTCAGGGGGGCACTGAAGCTTTCTTT. Its protein product is CAWSAQGGTEAFF.

The J gene is TRBJ1-2, the V gene TRBV6-5, with D unclear. CDR1 and CDR2 from the germline V gene are MNHEY and SVGAGI. CDR3 length: 16 residues. V was clipped by 4 bases and J by 8 bases, with 23 bases between them. The CDR3 loop is CASSSGVTQLMLGYTF. CDR3 nucleotides: TGTGCCAGCAGTTCTGGTGTGACTCAACTTATGTTGGGCTACACCTTC.

This chain links TRBV9 with TRBJ2-1; TRBD2 aligns across 8 bases. V shed 4 bases and J 2 bases; nucleotides not matched to a gene: 11. The CDR3 has 17 amino acids. Germline V gene data show CDR1 as SGDLS and CDR2 as YYNGEE. Here the CDR3 DNA reads TGTGCCAGCAGCAAGCAGAGCGGGGGCCTAGCCTACAATGAGCAGTTCTTC. Translation: CASSKQSGGLAYNEQFF.

The genes are TRBV28 and TRBJ2-4; weak D call: TRBD1 (7 bases). The length of the CDR3 is 15 residues. V gave up 5 bases and J gave up 6 bases, with 17 bases separating them. CDR1 and CDR2 from the germline V gene are MDHEN and SYDVKM. CDR3 sequence: CASSMTSGGRNIQYF. CDR3 coding DNA: TGTGCCAGCAGTATGACCTCAGGGGGGCGAAACATTCAGTACTTC.

This clone was counted only a few times. V usage is TRBV2 and J usage is TRBJ1-1; TRBD1 agrees at 7 bases. The J segment lost 0 bases and the V segment lost 6 bases, leaving 1 base of the junction unmatched. CDR1 is SNHLY and CDR2 is FYNNEI in the germline V gene. This CDR3 is built from 13 residues. CDR3 protein: CASRGTVNTEAFF. The CDR3 coding sequence is TGTGCCAGCAGAGGGACAGTGAACACTGAAGCTTTCTTT.

This clone appeared a single time. The gene calls are TRBV9 and TRBJ1-1, with 8 bases lining up with TRBD1. Unmatched junction bases numbered 9, after V lost 0 bases and J lost 2 bases. Looked up from germline, CDR1 is SGDLS and CDR2 is YYNGEE. This CDR3 spans 17 amino acids. The CDR3 is CASSVGGGQGVNTEAFF. The CDR3 region has the DNA TGTGCCAGCAGCGTAGGTGGCGGACAGGGAGTTAACACTGAAGCTTTCTTT.

This clone was counted only a few times. The chain has TRBV14 and TRBJ2-1, with TRBD1 matching 7 bases. V gave up 4 bases and J gave up 7 bases; unmatched junction bases: 7. Germline CDR1 SGHDN, CDR2 FVKESK. The CDR3 has 14 amino acids. As DNA, the CDR3 is TGTGCCAGCAGCCTGGGACAGTATGTTAATGAGCAGTTCTTC. It encodes CASSLGQYVNEQFF.

The chain combines TRBV2 with TRBJ2-7, with D perhaps TRBD2 (6 bases). V was cut by 6 bases and J by 0 bases, with 12 bases left in between. Germline V lookup: CDR1 SNHLY, CDR2 FYNNEI. The CDR3 extends over 14 amino acids. CDR3 in amino acids: CASRDSEGSYEQYF. Here the CDR3 DNA reads TGTGCCAGCAGAGACTCGGAGGGCTCCTACGAGCAGTACTTC.

The gene calls are TRBV4-1 and TRBJ1-2, with unresolved D. The germline V gene has CDR1 MGHRA and CDR2 YSYEKL. V gave up 0 bases and J gave up 4 bases, with 12 bases separating them. The CDR3 contains 15 residues. The CDR3 region is CASSQELDVPYGYTF. CDR3 coding DNA: TGCGCCAGCAGCCAAGAGTTGGATGTCCCCTATGGCTACACCTTC.

This rearrangement joins TRBV28 to TRBJ1-2; tentatively, D is TRBD1 (6 bases). This CDR3 has 14 amino acids. V was shortened by 2 bases and J by 8 bases, with 15 bases between the two germline ends. Germline V gene sequence: CDR1 MDHEN, CDR2 SYDVKM. CDR3 sequence: CASSLPQGTLGYTF. Written as DNA, the CDR3 is TGTGCCAGCAGTTTACCACAGGGCACCTTAGGCTACACCTTC.

The J gene is TRBJ2-7, the V gene TRBV4-1; 7 nucleotides line up with TRBD1. CDR1 is MGHRA, CDR2 YSYEKL, per germline. This CDR3 comprises 16 residues. The V segment lost 1 base and the J segment 0 bases; nucleotides outside the gene matches: 6. CDR3 loop: CASSQGQGLSSYEQYF. The CDR3 coding sequence is TGCGCCAGCAGCCAAGGACAGGGATTAAGCTCCTACGAGCAGTACTTC.

This chain uses TRBV7-9 with TRBJ2-7, with a weak D call TRBD1 (6 bases). Germline lookup yields CDR1 SEHNR and CDR2 FQNEAQ (reference sequence). The V gene lost 1 base and the J gene lost 6 bases, with 16 bases spanning the gap. The CDR3 length is 15 residues. The CDR3 sequence: CASSLVGGTLREQYF. The CDR3 DNA sequence: TGTGCCAGCAGCTTAGTGGGTGGGACACTCCGCGAGCAGTACTTC.